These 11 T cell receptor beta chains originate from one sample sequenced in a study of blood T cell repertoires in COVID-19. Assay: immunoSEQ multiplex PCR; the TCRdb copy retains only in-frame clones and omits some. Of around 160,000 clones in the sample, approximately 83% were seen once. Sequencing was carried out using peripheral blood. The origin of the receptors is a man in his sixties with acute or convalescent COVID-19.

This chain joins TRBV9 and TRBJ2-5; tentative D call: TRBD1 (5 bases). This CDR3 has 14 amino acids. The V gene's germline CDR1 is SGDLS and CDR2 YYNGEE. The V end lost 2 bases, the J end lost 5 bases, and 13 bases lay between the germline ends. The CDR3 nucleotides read TGTGCCAGCAGCGTTGGCCCCCAGGGCGAGACCCAGTACTTC. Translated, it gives CASSVGPQGETQYF. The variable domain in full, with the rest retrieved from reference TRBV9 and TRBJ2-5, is DSGVTQTPKHLITATGQRVTLRCSPRSGDLSVYWYQQSLDQGLQFLIQYYNGEERAKGNILERFSAQQFPDLHSELNLSSLELGDSALYFCASSVGPQGETQYFGPGTRLLVL.

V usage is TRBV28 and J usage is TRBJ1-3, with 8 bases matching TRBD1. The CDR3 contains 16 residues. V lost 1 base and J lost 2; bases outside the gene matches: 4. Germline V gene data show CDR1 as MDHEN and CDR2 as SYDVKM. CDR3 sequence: CASSLSSGGTGNTIYF. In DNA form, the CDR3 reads TGTGCCAGCAGTTTATCCTCAGGGGGCACTGGAAACACCATATATTTT.

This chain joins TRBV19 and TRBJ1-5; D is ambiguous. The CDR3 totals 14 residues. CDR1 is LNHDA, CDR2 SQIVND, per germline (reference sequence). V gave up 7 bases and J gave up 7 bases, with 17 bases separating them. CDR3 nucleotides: TGTGCCAGTACTTTCGGTTACAGCCCCCAGCCCCAGCATTTT. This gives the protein CASTFGYSPQPQHF.

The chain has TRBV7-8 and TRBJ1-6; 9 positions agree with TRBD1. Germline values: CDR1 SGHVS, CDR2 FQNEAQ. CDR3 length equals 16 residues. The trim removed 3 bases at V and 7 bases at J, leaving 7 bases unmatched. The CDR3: CASSLVGQGMNSPLHF. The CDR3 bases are TGTGCCAGCAGCTTGGTCGGACAGGGGATGAATTCACCCCTCCACTTT. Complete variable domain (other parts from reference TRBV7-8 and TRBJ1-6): GAGVSQSPRYKVAKRGQDVALRCDPISGHVSLFWYQQALGQGPEFLTYFQNEAQLDKSGLPSDRFFAERPEGSVSTLKIQRTQQEDSAVYLCASSLVGQGMNSPLHFGNGTRLTVT.

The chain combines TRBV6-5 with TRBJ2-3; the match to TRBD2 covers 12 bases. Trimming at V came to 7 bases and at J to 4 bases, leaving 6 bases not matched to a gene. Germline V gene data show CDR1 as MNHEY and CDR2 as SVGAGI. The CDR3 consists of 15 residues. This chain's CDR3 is CASIRLAGVPDTQYF. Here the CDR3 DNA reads TGTGCCAGCATTCGACTAGCGGGAGTGCCAGATACGCAGTATTTT.

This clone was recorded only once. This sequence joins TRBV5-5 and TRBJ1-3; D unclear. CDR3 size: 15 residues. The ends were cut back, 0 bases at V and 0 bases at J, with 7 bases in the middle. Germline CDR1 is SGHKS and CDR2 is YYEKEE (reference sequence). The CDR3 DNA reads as TGTGCCAGCAGCTTGGCGGGTAGCTCTGGAAACACCATATATTTT. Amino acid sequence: CASSLAGSSGNTIYF.

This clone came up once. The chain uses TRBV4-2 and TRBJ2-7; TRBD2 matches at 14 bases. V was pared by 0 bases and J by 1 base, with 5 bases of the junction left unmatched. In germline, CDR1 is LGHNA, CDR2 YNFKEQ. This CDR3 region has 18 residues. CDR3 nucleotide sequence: TGTGCCAGCAGCCAAGATTTGGGGACTAGCGGGGGTTCCTACGAGCAGTACTTC. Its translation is CASSQDLGTSGGSYEQYF.

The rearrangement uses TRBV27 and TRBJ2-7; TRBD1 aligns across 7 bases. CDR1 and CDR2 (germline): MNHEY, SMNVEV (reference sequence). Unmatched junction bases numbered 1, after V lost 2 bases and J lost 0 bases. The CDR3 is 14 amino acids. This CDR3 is CASSLRGLSYEQYF. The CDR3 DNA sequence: TGTGCCAGCAGTTTAAGGGGGCTCTCCTACGAGCAGTACTTC.

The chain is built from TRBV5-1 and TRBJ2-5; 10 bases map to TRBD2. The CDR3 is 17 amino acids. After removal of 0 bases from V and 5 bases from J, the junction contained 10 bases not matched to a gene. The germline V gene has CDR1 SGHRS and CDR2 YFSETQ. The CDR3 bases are TGCGCCAGCAGCTTGGCTCCAGCGGGAGGGCCCCCTGAGACCCAGTACTTC. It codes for CASSLAPAGGPPETQYF.

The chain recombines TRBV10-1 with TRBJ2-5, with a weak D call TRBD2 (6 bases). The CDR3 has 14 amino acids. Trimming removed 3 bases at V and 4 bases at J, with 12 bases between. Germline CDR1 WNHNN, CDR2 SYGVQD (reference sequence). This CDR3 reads CASSDGGIGETQYF. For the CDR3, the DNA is TGCGCCAGCAGTGACGGGGGAATTGGAGAGACCCAGTACTTC.

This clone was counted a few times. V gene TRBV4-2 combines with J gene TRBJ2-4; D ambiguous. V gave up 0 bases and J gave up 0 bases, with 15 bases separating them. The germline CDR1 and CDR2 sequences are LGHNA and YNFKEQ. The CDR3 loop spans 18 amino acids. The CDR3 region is CASSQDGPNLVAKNIQYF. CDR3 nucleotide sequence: TGTGCCAGCAGCCAAGATGGGCCGAACCTTGTAGCCAAAAACATTCAGTACTTC.